This T cell receptor (beta chain) was captured by sequencing in a study of blood T cell repertoires in COVID-19. Germline values: CDR1 MDHEN, CDR2 SYDVKM. After removal of 6 bases from V and 4 bases from J, the junction contained 9 bases not matched to a gene. This CDR3 region has 16 residues. Data came from immunoSEQ multiplex PCR; TCRdb stores just in-frame clones and leaves some out. The table includes some 270,000 clones, 86% detected once. Sequencing used peripheral blood. This chain joins TRBV28 and TRBJ2-3; 11 positions agree with TRBD2. The sequence came from a woman of 80 years or more with COVID-19, enrolled during active disease. CDR3 nucleotide sequence: TGTGCCAGCAGCCCCTCCCTAGCGGGGGGTGCAGATACGCAGTATTTT. It specifies CASSPSLAGGADTQYF. The full variable domain, rest sourced from reference TRBV28 and TRBJ2-3, is DVKVTQSSRYLVKRTGEKVFLECVQDMDHENMFWYRQDPGLGLRLIYFSYDVKMKEKGDIPEGYSVSREKKERFSLILESASTNQTSMYLCASSPSLAGGADTQYFGPGTRLTVL.